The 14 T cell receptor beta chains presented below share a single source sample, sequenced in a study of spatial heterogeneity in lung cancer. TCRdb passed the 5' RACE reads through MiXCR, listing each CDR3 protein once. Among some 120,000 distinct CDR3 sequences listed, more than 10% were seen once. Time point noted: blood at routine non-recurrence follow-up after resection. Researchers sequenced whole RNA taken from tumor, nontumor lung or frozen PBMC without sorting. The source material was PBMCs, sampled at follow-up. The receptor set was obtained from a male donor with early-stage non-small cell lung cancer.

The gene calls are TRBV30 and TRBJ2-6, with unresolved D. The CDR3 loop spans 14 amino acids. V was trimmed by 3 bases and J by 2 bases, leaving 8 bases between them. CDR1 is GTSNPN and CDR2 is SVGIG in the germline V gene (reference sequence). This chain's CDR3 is CAWSLLAGANVLTF. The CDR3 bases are TGTGCCTGGAGCCTATTGGCTGGGGCCAACGTCCTGACTTTC.

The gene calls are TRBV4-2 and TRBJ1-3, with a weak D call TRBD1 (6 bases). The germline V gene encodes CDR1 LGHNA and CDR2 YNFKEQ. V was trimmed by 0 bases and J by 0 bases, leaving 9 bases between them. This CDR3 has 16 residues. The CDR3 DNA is TGTGCCAGCAGCCAAGACAGGGGCTACTCTGGAAACACCATATATTTT. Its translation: CASSQDRGYSGNTIYF.

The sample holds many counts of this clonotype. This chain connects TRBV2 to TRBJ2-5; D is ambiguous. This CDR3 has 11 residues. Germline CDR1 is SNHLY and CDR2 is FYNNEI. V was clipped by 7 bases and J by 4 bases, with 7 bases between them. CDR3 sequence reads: CASTLRETQYF. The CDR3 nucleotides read TGTGCCAGCACCCTCCGAGAGACCCAGTACTTC. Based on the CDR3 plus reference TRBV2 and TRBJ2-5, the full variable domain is EPEVTQTPSHQVTQMGQEVILRCVPISNHLYFYWYRQILGQKVEFLVSFYNNEISEKSEIFDDQFSVERPDGSNFTLKIRSTKLEDSAMYFCASTLRETQYFGPGTRLLVL.

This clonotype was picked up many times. The CDR3 here is CASSQGRWNSPLHF. CDR3 bases: TGCGCCAGCAGCCAAGGACGTTGGAATTCACCCCTCCACTTT. The chain combines TRBV4-3 with TRBJ1-6; no clear D gene. The CDR3 consists of 14 residues. Germline loops: CDR1 LGHNA, CDR2 YSLEER. Trimming removed 1 base from V and 7 bases from J, with 8 bases in between.

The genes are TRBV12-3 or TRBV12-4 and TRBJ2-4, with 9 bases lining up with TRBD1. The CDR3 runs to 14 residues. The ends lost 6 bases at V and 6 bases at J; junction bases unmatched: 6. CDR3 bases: TGTGCCAGCAGCACGGGGACAGGGATAAACATTCAGTACTTC. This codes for CASSTGTGINIQYF.

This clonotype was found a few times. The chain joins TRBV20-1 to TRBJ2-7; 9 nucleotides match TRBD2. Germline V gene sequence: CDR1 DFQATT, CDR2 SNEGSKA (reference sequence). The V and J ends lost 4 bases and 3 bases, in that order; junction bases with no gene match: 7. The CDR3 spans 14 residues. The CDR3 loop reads CSAIPLAGIYEQYF. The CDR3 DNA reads TGCAGTGCTATTCCCCTAGCGGGAATCTACGAGCAGTACTTC.

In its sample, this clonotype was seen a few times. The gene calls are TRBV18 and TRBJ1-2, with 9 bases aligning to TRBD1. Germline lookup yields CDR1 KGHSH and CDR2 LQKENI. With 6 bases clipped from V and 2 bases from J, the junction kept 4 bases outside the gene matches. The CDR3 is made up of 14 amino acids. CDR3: CASSGDRANYGYTF. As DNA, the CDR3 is TGTGCCAGCTCTGGGGACAGGGCCAACTATGGCTACACCTTC.

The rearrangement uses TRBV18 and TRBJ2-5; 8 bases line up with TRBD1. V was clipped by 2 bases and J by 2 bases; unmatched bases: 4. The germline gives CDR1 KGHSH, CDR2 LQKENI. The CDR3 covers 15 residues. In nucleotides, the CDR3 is TGTGCCAGCTCACCAGACAGGGGTAGACAAGAGACCCAGTACTTC. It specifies CASSPDRGRQETQYF.

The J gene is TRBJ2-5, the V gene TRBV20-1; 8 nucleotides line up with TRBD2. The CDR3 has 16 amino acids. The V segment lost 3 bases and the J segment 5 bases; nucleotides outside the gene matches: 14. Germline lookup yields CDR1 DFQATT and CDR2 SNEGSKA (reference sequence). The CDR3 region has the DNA TGCAGTGCTAGGGATGGGCTAGCGGGTCACCGGGAGACCCAGTACTTC. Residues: CSARDGLAGHRETQYF.

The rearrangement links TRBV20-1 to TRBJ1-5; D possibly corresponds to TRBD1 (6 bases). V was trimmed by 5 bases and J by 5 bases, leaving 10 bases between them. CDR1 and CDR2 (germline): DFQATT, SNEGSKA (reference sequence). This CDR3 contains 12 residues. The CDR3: CSAWSGDQPQHF. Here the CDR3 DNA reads TGCAGTGCTTGGTCAGGGGATCAGCCCCAGCATTTT.

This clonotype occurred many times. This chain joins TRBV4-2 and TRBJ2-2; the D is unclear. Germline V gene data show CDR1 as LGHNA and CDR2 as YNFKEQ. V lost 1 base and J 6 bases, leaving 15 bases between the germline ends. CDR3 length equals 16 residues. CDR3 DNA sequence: TGTGCCAGCAGCCAAGTGCTGGGTTTGTGGCCCGGGGAGCTGTTTTTT. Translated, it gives CASSQVLGLWPGELFF.

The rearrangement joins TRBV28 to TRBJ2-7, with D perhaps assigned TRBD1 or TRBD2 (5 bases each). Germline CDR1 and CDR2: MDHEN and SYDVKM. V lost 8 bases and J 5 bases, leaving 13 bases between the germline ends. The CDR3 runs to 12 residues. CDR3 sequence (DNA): TGTGCCAGCCGGGACGGCCCCAACGAGCAGTACTTC. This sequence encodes CASRDGPNEQYF.

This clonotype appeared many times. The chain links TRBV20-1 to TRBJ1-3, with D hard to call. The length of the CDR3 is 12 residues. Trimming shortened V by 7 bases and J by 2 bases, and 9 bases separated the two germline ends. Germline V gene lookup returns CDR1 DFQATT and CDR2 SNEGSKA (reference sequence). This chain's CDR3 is CSVLGAGNTIYF. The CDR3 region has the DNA TGCAGTGTCCTTGGAGCTGGAAACACCATATATTTT.

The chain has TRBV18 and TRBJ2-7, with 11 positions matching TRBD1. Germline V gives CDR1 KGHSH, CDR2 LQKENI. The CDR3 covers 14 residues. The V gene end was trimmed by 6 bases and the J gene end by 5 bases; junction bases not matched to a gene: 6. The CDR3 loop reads CASSGTGGVDEQYF. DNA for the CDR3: TGTGCCAGCTCCGGGACAGGGGGAGTCGACGAGCAGTACTTC.